This T cell receptor (beta chain) was sequenced in a study of blood T cell repertoires in COVID-19. In the study overall: PBMCs, B-cell-depleted T cells, or T cells provided the cDNA or gDNA that made up the material.

Unmatched junction bases numbered 9, after V lost 2 bases and J lost 4 bases. Germline V gene lookup returns CDR1 MNHEY and CDR2 SMNVEV (reference sequence). The CDR3 consists of 16 residues. In the study's own analysis: Reference gene primer amplification gave estimated nucleated cell counts. Sequencing used immunoSEQ multiplex PCR; TCRdb keeps in-frame clones, though not all of them. The V and J calls and clone size are taken from that table; D and trimming were inferred from the DNA. Among fewer than 70,000 clones listed, around 77% were seen once. The chain carries TRBV27 and TRBJ2-7; 9 bases match TRBD2. Sequenced input: peripheral blood. The sequence came from a man aged 60 to 69 with acute or convalescent COVID-19. CDR3 sequence (DNA): TGTGCCAGCAGTTTAATCACAGGGACTAGCTCATACGAGCAGTACTTC. It specifies CASSLITGTSSYEQYF.